This TCR beta chain was found in a study of technical replicates of blood from four donors. Data came from immunoSEQ multiplex PCR; TCRdb stores just in-frame clones and leaves some out. The sample has fewer than 85,000 clones, 90% to 97% seen once; the top ten hold about 0.3%. J was trimmed by 8 bases and V by 3 bases; bases with no gene match: 3. Looked up from germline, CDR1 is SGHAT and CDR2 is FQNNGV. The CDR3 extends over 13 amino acids. The rearrangement links TRBV11-2 to TRBJ1-4; 7 bases are shared with TRBD1. The sample was T cells isolated from PBMCs. The source of this sequence is a human donor in good health. CDR3 sequence: CASSLGRGEKLFF. The CDR3 DNA sequence: TGTGCCAGCAGCTTGGGCAGGGGGGAAAAACTGTTTTTT.